Below are 7 T cell receptor beta chains sequenced from a single sample in a study of T cell repertoires in cytomegalovirus infection. Their specific antigens are unknown. Each CDR3 protein is one row after TCRdb ran MiXCR on the reads. This table has roughly 990,000 distinct CDR3 sequences, approximately 31% appearing once. The sample here was cultured CD8+ T cells from PBMCs, taken from culture after CMV antigen stimulation. These receptors all stem from a human donor in good health (CMV status not recorded). Some clones in this sample may be carry-over from other donors' samples.

In its sample, this clonotype was seen many times. The chain is built from TRBV6-1 and TRBJ2-1; D may be TRBD1 (7 bases). Germline lookup yields CDR1 MNHNS and CDR2 SASEGT. The CDR3 has 16 residues. V gave up 5 bases and J gave up 4 bases, with 18 bases separating them. CDR3 sequence reads: CASSYSAGGWYNEQFF. Here the CDR3 DNA reads TGTGCCAGCAGTTATAGCGCAGGGGGGTGGTACAATGAGCAGTTCTTC.

The sample holds a few counts of this clonotype. The chain carries TRBV2 and TRBJ1-6; D uncertain. V was clipped by 7 bases and J by 10 bases, with 14 bases between them. From germline, CDR1 is SNHLY and CDR2 FYNNEI. This CDR3 is 13 amino acids long. Written as DNA, the CDR3 is TGTGCCAGCAAAAAGGAGGGTAGATCACCCCTCCACTTT. It specifies CASKKEGRSPLHF.

A word on this clonotype: It may be a read error: a sequence one base away is much more abundant. The gene calls are TRBV7-6 and TRBJ2-2, with D maybe TRBD2 (7 bases). Germline CDR1 and CDR2: SGHVS and FNYEAQ. This CDR3 contains 17 residues. CDR3 residues: CVSSPLKGGQSTGELFF. The CDR3 region has the DNA TGTGTCAGCAGCCCTCTCAAGGGGGGGCAGAGCACCGGGGAGCTGTTTTTT.

The chain recombines TRBV27 with TRBJ1-6; possibly TRBD1 for D (6 bases). Germline CDR1 reads MNHEY; CDR2 reads SMNVEV (reference sequence). The V end was cut by 6 bases, the J end by 10 bases, with 10 bases between. The CDR3 spans 12 residues. CDR3 sequence (DNA): TGTGCCAGCAGGAAGGGGGGGTCACCCCTCCACTTT. It encodes CASRKGGSPLHF.

The sample holds one count of this clonotype. The chain's CDR3 is CASSWDNKNIQYF. The DNA for the CDR3 is TGTGCCAGTAGTTGGGACAACAAAAACATTCAGTACTTC. The chain recombines TRBV19 with TRBJ2-4; D possibly corresponds to TRBD1 (6 bases). Germline assignment: CDR1 LNHDA and CDR2 SQIVND (reference sequence). This CDR3 spans 13 amino acids. Trimming took 5 bases from V and 3 from J, leaving 8 bases between them.

This clonotype was counted between two and nine times. V usage is TRBV7-8 and J usage is TRBJ2-2, with 11 positions matching TRBD1. The J segment lost 7 bases and the V segment lost 5 bases, leaving 6 bases of the junction unmatched. This CDR3 region has 15 residues. The germline CDR1 and CDR2 sequences are SGHVS and FQNEAQ. The CDR3 sequence: CASSNGQGAYGELFF. CDR3 DNA: TGTGCCAGCAGCAATGGACAGGGGGCTTACGGGGAGCTGTTTTTT.

The rearrangement links TRBV6-1 to TRBJ2-7, with D uncertain. Germline V CDR1 and CDR2: MNHNS, SASEGT. The germline V and J ends were trimmed by 1 base and 9 bases, with 16 bases remaining between them. The CDR3 covers 14 residues. CDR3 in amino acids: CASSEVPVGRAQYV. The CDR3 nucleotides read TGTGCCAGCAGTGAAGTCCCGGTCGGGCGAGCGCAGTACGTC.